This TCR beta chain stems from a study of T-cell reconstitution after alpha-beta-depleted transplantation in children (dated by TCRdb to about 2016). Turning to the overall study: Using TCR repertoire profiling, the study followed T-cell immune reconstitution in a quantitative way in children after TCRalphabeta/CD19-depleted allogeneic hematopoietic cell transplantation. Study-level results and caveats: Over subsequent months, a decline in hyperexpanded clone frequencies was noted, and after one year, T-cell counts and TCRbeta diversity were mostly ascribed to newly produced T cells. About two months after transplant, the apparently early recovery of alphabetaT-cell counts reportedly depended on just several hundred clones that had expanded rapidly and came from non-depleted graft cells. In some patients, high TCRbeta diversity at day 60 was attributed to recipient T cells and intrathymic progenitors that had survived conditioning.

The treatment or condition label here, explained by the study, means: allogeneic hematopoietic cell transplantation with graft depleted of TCRalphabeta T cells and CD19 B cells. Transplant recipients were children who received TCRalphabeta/CD19-depleted allogeneic hematopoietic cell grafts. The trim is 5 bases for V and 1 base for J, with a gap of 15 bases between the germline ends. CDR1 is given as MNHEY and CDR2 as SMNVEV, both from the germline V gene (reference sequence). The CDR3, cysteine through phenylalanine, is 15 amino acids long. Just the 45-base CDR3 DNA is kept, in frame starting at base 1. This clonotype was seen at least ten times. Its recognized antigen is unknown. It has no much larger one-base neighbor in the sample; base qualities were not kept. Receptor amplification or capture employed PCR. Sequenced on an Illumina HiSeq 2500. To normalize quantification of the TCRbeta repertoire, the TCR libraries were built with molecular barcoding that relied on unique molecular identifiers. In-frame beta chains were kept once TCRdb had trimmed the public reads at Q25 with fastp and called clones with MiXCR. Every distinct CDR3 protein forms one entry, paired with its most common genes and DNA. The sample profile shows 90,000 to 100,000 distinct CDR3 sequences; less than 25% of them were found once. The ten top clones hold about 20% of the sample.

This sequence was found in a boy aged 2 to 10 with acute lymphoblastic leukemia, due to receive a stem cell transplant. Sequenced material: PBMCs, taken before TCRalphabeta/CD19-depleted stem cell transplant. The V gene is TRBV27 and the J gene is TRBJ2-7, with TRBD2 as a weak D call on 5 bases. The nucleotides read TGTGCCAGCAGTACCGACAAGGACTTTTCCTACGAGCAGTACTTC. Translated, this gives CASSTDKDFSYEQYF.